Below, one TCR beta chain is given with its context. The antigen is unknown. The germline gene is not matched at one end of the junction; a read error may be the cause. This record belongs to a study of glioma-infiltrating T cells. Study-level points and caveats: Very few CDR3 sequences were shared between tissue and blood. Tissue-blood divergence was below expectation in non-neoplastic patients, above in gliomas.

Amplification of TCR alpha and beta CDR3 regions from RNA used iRepertoire nested multiplex PCR. Input was roughly 95-400 ng of tissue mRNA or PBMC total RNA. TCRdb processed the multiplex PCR reads anew with MiXCR; each CDR3 protein has one entry. This repertoire shows roughly 100,000 distinct CDR3 sequences, less than 30% found once; its top ten account for 40% to 55%. The CDR3 length is 15 residues. The germline gives CDR1 KGHSH, CDR2 LQKENI. This clonotype originated in a human donor with low-grade glioma or glioblastoma, undergoing nonglioma brain surgery, or in good health (not recorded which). V usage is TRBV18 and J usage is TRBJ2-3; the D gene is possibly TRBD1 (5 bases). The material sequenced was glioma tissue, nonneoplastic brain tissue, or PBMCs (not recorded which). The CDR3 loop is CASSPTEYSKDTQYF. The DNA of the CDR3 is TGTGCCAGCTCACCGACAGAATATAGCAAAGATACGCAGTATTTT.